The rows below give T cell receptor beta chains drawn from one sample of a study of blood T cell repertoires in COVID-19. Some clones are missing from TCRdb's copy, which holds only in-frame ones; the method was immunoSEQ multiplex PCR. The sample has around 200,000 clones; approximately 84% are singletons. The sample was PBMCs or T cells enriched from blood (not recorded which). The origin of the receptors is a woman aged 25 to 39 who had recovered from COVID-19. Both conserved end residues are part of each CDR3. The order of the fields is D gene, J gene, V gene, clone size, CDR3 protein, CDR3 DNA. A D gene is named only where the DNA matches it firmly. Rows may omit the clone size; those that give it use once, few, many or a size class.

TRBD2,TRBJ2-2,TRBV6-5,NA,CASSSGGLGELFF,TGTGCCAGTTCTAGCGGGGGGCTAGGGGAGCTGTTTTTT
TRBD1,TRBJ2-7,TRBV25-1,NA,CASSARPGTGKRTYEQYF,TGTGCCAGCAGTGCCAGACCCGGGACAGGGAAGCGAACCTACGAGCAGTACTTC
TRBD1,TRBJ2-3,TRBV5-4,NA,CASSSDRDDTQYF,TGTGCCAGCAGCTCAGACAGGGACGATACGCAGTATTTT
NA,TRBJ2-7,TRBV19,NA,CASSPESFSSYEQYF,TGTGCCAGTAGTCCGGAGAGCTTCAGCTCCTACGAGCAGTACTTC
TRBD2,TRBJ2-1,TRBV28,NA,CATANPSGSRYNEQFF,TGTGCCACCGCTAACCCTAGCGGGAGTCGGTACAATGAGCAGTTCTTC
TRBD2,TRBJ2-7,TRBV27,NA,CASRPSGSYEQYF,TGTGCCAGCAGGCCTAGCGGCTCCTACGAGCAGTACTTC
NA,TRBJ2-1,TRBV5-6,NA,CASSSTPFRGTEQFF,TGTGCCAGCAGCTCAACACCTTTTAGGGGAACTGAGCAGTTCTTC
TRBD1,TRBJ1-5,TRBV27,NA,CASREFSGGAWNQPQHF,TGTGCCAGCAGGGAGTTTTCAGGGGGCGCTTGGAATCAGCCCCAGCATTTT
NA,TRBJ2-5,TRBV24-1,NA,CATSSRVQETQYF,TGTGCCACCAGTTCCCGGGTACAAGAGACCCAGTACTTC
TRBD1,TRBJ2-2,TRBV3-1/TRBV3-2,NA,CASSYRGRELFF,TGTGCCAGCAGTTACAGGGGTAGGGAGCTGTTTTTT
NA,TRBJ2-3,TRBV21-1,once,CASSWRRTGCADTQYF,TGTGCCAGCAGCTGGCGACGGACAGGGTGCGCAGATACGCAGTATTTT
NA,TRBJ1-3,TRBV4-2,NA,CASEGFSSNTIYF,TGTGCCAGCGAGGGATTTTCTAGTAACACCATATATTTT
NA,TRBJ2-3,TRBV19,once,CASSSGTFTDTQYF,TGTGCCAGTAGTTCCGGGACTTTCACAGATACGCAGTATTTT
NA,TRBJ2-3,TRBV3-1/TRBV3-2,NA,CASRPAPRVDTQYF,TGTGCCAGCAGACCTGCGCCCAGGGTAGATACGCAGTATTTT
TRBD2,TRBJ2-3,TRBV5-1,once,CASSLDSGGHPGTQYF,TGCGCCAGCAGCTTGGATAGCGGGGGGCACCCAGGTACGCAGTATTTT
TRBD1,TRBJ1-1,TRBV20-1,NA,CSASRSGGVGVGEAFF,TGCAGTGCTAGTCGTTCAGGGGGCGTCGGGGTGGGTGAAGCTTTCTTT
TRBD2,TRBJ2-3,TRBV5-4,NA,CASSLSTSGRNADTQYF,TGTGCCAGCAGCTTGAGTACTAGCGGGAGGAATGCAGATACGCAGTATTTT
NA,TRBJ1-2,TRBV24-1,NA,CATSGRRLNYGYTF,TGTGCCACCAGTGGCCGCAGGTTAAACTATGGCTACACCTTC
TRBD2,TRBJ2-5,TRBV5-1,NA,CASSFSFLADETQYF,TGCGCCAGCAGCTTTTCCTTTCTAGCGGACGAGACCCAGTACTTC
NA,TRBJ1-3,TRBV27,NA,CASRTTSGNTIYF,TGTGCCAGCAGGACTACCTCTGGAAACACCATATATTTT
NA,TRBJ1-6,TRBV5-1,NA,CASSLESGYYSPLHF,TGCGCCAGCAGCTTGGAGTCAGGGTACTATTCACCCCTCCACTTT
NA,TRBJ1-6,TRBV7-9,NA,CASSLRHNNSPLHF,TGTGCCAGCAGCCTCCGACATAATAATTCACCCCTCCACTTT
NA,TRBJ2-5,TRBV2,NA,CASNLPGTDVPETQYF,TGTGCCAGCAACCTCCCTGGGACTGATGTACCGGAGACCCAGTACTTC
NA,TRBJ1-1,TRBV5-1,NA,CASSPDWGPEAFF,TGCGCCAGCAGCCCGGACTGGGGTCCTGAAGCTTTCTTT
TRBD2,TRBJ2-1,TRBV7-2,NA,CASSLDTSARNEQFF,TGTGCCAGCAGCTTAGATACTAGCGCGCGGAATGAGCAGTTCTTC